The rows below give T cell receptor beta chains drawn from one sample of a study of cytomegalovirus exposure and HLA in healthy donors. Assay: immunoSEQ multiplex PCR; the TCRdb copy retains only in-frame clones and omits some. The table has 100,000 to 150,000 clones, roughly 80% seen once. Sequenced: PBMCs. The receptors originated from a man younger than 35 in good health and CMV-seropositive. Each CDR3 is given with its conserved first and last residue. The order of the fields is V gene, clone size, J gene, CDR3 length, D gene, CDR3 protein, CDR3 DNA. The D gene is left open where the match is weak. Only some rows state a clone size, as once, few, many or a class for expanded clones.

V: TRBV6-6
size: .
J: TRBJ2-7
length: 14
D: .
CDR3: CASSHTTRRDEQYF
DNA: TGTGCCAGCAGCCACACGACCAGGAGGGACGAGCAGTACTTC

V: TRBV4-3
size: .
J: TRBJ2-5
length: 16
D: TRBD2
CDR3: CASSQGSTSAQETQYF
DNA: TGCGCCAGCAGCCAAGGCTCGACTAGCGCCCAAGAGACCCAGTACTTC

V: TRBV2
size: .
J: TRBJ2-7
length: 16
D: TRBD1
CDR3: CASSDVRGPASYEQYF
DNA: TGTGCCAGCAGTGATGTGAGGGGGCCCGCATCCTACGAGCAGTACTTC

V: TRBV5-1
size: .
J: TRBJ2-1
length: 15
D: .
CDR3: CASSFPDRSHNEQFF
DNA: TGCGCCAGCAGCTTTCCTGACAGATCACACAATGAGCAGTTCTTC

V: TRBV7-2
size: once
J: TRBJ1-2
length: 13
D: .
CDR3: CASSLFTGIGYTF
DNA: TGTGCCAGCAGCTTATTTACGGGGATCGGCTACACCTTC

V: TRBV19
size: .
J: TRBJ2-7
length: 13
D: .
CDR3: CASSVTRGIEQYF
DNA: TGTGCCAGTAGTGTCACAAGGGGGATCGAGCAGTACTTC

V: TRBV5-1
size: .
J: TRBJ2-7
length: 14
D: .
CDR3: CASSTDTSSYEQYF
DNA: TGCGCCAGCTCAACCGATACTAGCTCCTACGAGCAGTACTTC

V: TRBV5-1
size: .
J: TRBJ1-1
length: 15
D: .
CDR3: CASSLWARGISEAFF
DNA: TGCGCCAGCAGCTTATGGGCCAGGGGTATTTCTGAAGCTTTCTTT

V: TRBV5-1
size: .
J: TRBJ2-1
length: 12
D: .
CDR3: CASMDRYNEQFF
DNA: TGCGCCTCAATGGACAGATACAATGAGCAGTTCTTC

V: TRBV30
size: .
J: TRBJ1-5
length: 13
D: .
CDR3: CAWSFQGTQPQHF
DNA: TGTGCCTGGAGTTTTCAGGGGACTCAGCCCCAGCATTTT

V: TRBV27
size: .
J: TRBJ2-7
length: 15
D: .
CDR3: CASSPLRDKLYEQYF
DNA: TGTGCCAGCAGCCCCCTTCGGGACAAACTTTACGAGCAGTACTTC

V: TRBV27
size: .
J: TRBJ2-3
length: 15
D: TRBD1
CDR3: CASSLRDSSTDTQYF
DNA: TGTGCCAGCAGTCTTAGGGACAGTAGCACAGATACGCAGTATTTT

V: TRBV5-1
size: .
J: TRBJ2-5
length: 15
D: TRBD2
CDR3: CASSPVGGKQETQYF
DNA: TGCGCCAGCAGCCCAGTCGGGGGGAAGCAAGAGACCCAGTACTTC

V: TRBV5-1
size: once
J: TRBJ2-3
length: 14
D: .
CDR3: CASRWDTQTDTQYF
DNA: TGCGCCAGCAGGTGGGACACCCAGACAGATACGCAGTATTTT

V: TRBV14
size: .
J: TRBJ1-2
length: 13
D: .
CDR3: CASTPYRDYGYTF
DNA: TGTGCCAGCACCCCATACAGGGATTATGGCTACACCTTC

V: TRBV7-9
size: .
J: TRBJ1-1
length: 15
D: TRBD1
CDR3: CASSAWGQMNTEAFF
DNA: TGTGCCAGCAGCGCATGGGGACAGATGAACACTGAAGCTTTCTTT

V: TRBV6-5
size: .
J: TRBJ1-5
length: 12
D: .
CDR3: CASSKGGQPQHF
DNA: TGTGCCAGCAGTAAAGGGGGACAGCCCCAGCATTTT

V: TRBV6-1
size: .
J: TRBJ1-6
length: 15
D: .
CDR3: CASIRAGDFDSPLHF
DNA: TGTGCCAGCATACGGGCCGGGGATTTTGATTCACCCCTCCACTTT

V: TRBV7-6
size: .
J: TRBJ2-1
length: 16
D: TRBD1
CDR3: CASSQVGTARYNEQFF
DNA: TGTGCCAGCAGCCAGGTGGGGACAGCGCGATACAATGAGCAGTTCTTC

V: TRBV19
size: .
J: TRBJ1-6
length: 19
D: .
CDR3: CASSHKAENRVTYNSPLHF
DNA: TGTGCCAGTAGCCATAAGGCCGAAAACAGGGTCACCTATAATTCACCCCTCCACTTT

V: TRBV4-3
size: .
J: TRBJ2-4
length: 16
D: .
CDR3: CASSQDRFEGFDIQYF
DNA: TGCGCCAGCAGCCAAGATCGCTTCGAGGGTTTCGACATTCAGTACTTC

V: TRBV4-3
size: .
J: TRBJ2-1
length: 17
D: TRBD1
CDR3: CASSQFTGTGLPNEQFF
DNA: TGCGCCAGCAGCCAATTTACCGGGACAGGGCTTCCGAATGAGCAGTTCTTC

V: TRBV15
size: once
J: TRBJ2-2
length: 22
D: .
CDR3: CATTRGKAGSVRAGVDTGELFF
DNA: TGTGCCACCACGCGAGGGAAGGCCGGGTCGGTAAGGGCCGGGGTTGACACCGGGGAGCTGTTTTTT

V: TRBV6-1
size: once
J: TRBJ2-7
length: 14
D: .
CDR3: CASMGSGAPYEQYF
DNA: TGTGCCAGCATGGGGTCAGGGGCTCCCTACGAGCAGTACTTC

V: TRBV6-1
size: few
J: TRBJ2-1
length: 15
D: .
CDR3: CASSPGTGGYNEQFF
DNA: TGTGCCAGCAGCCCCGGGACTGGGGGATACAATGAGCAGTTCTTC

V: TRBV11-2
size: .
J: TRBJ1-2
length: 15
D: .
CDR3: CASSFDRSSNYGYTF
DNA: TGTGCCAGCAGCTTTGACAGGTCCTCTAACTATGGCTACACCTTC

V: TRBV5-1
size: .
J: TRBJ2-3
length: 15
D: .
CDR3: CASYSQSPSTDTQYF
DNA: TGCGCCAGCTACTCACAGAGTCCTAGCACAGATACGCAGTATTTT

V: TRBV7-6
size: .
J: TRBJ1-1
length: 15
D: .
CDR3: CASSLVPGSNTEAFF
DNA: TGTGCCAGCAGCTTAGTTCCGGGGTCGAACACTGAAGCTTTCTTT

V: TRBV30
size: .
J: TRBJ1-2
length: 14
D: .
CDR3: CAWSVRTSNYGYTF
DNA: TGTGCCTGGAGTGTACGGACTTCTAACTATGGCTACACCTTC

V: TRBV4-1
size: few
J: TRBJ1-2
length: 16
D: .
CDR3: CASSPSFPTVDYGYTF
DNA: TGCGCCAGCAGCCCAAGTTTTCCTACGGTAGACTATGGCTACACCTTC

V: TRBV4-3
size: .
J: TRBJ1-5
length: 15
D: .
CDR3: CASSQDPGLNQPQHF
DNA: TGCGCCAGCAGCCAAGATCCAGGTCTGAATCAGCCCCAGCATTTT

V: TRBV7-2
size: few
J: TRBJ2-7
length: 17
D: TRBD2
CDR3: CASSSRGGLAGVHEQYF
DNA: TGTGCCAGCAGCTCTAGAGGGGGACTAGCGGGAGTACACGAGCAGTACTTC

V: TRBV7-6
size: .
J: TRBJ2-1
length: 17
D: TRBD2
CDR3: CASSTTSGSLKYNEQFF
DNA: TGTGCCAGCAGCACCACTAGCGGGAGTCTGAAGTACAATGAGCAGTTCTTC

V: TRBV9
size: .
J: TRBJ2-3
length: 16
D: TRBD2
CDR3: CASSGLAGASTDTQYF
DNA: TGTGCCAGCAGCGGCCTAGCGGGTGCTAGCACAGATACGCAGTATTTT

V: TRBV19
size: .
J: TRBJ2-5
length: 14
D: .
CDR3: CASSIGGSWETQYF
DNA: TGTGCCAGTAGTATAGGGGGCAGCTGGGAGACCCAGTACTTC

V: TRBV6-4
size: .
J: TRBJ1-6
length: 15
D: .
CDR3: CASSRARGSNSPLHF
DNA: TGTGCCAGCAGTCGGGCCCGGGGGTCTAATTCACCCCTCCACTTT

V: TRBV7-8
size: .
J: TRBJ1-1
length: 17
D: TRBD1
CDR3: CASSLVPQGAPNTEAFF
DNA: TGTGCCAGCAGCTTAGTTCCGCAGGGGGCCCCAAACACTGAAGCTTTCTTT

V: TRBV27
size: .
J: TRBJ2-7
length: 13
D: .
CDR3: CASSLLEGYEQYF
DNA: TGTGCCAGCAGTTTACTAGAGGGCTACGAGCAGTACTTC

V: TRBV5-1
size: .
J: TRBJ1-6
length: 17
D: TRBD1
CDR3: CASSLGTPGQGNSPLHF
DNA: TGCGCCAGCAGCTTGGGTACTCCGGGACAGGGGAATTCACCCCTCCACTTT